There are a few counts of the clone carrying this T cell receptor (beta chain). Its antigen is unknown. This specimen belongs to a study of blood T cells in healthy people across ages. Findings of the study overall: Older age went with lower TCR beta diversity per million T cells, in a roughly linear way. Underestimates were what the diversity estimates from one million T cells were considered to be.

The second PCR ran about 6 to 11 cycles with a sample-barcoded 5' primer and J-beta primers. TCRdb re-called the 5' RACE reads through MiXCR, storing one row per CDR3 protein. The data contain 1.5 million to 2 million distinct CDR3 sequences, just under 50% of them seen just once; the ten biggest clones take up around 2.1%. V shed 3 bases and J 1 base; nucleotides not matched to a gene: 2. The CDR3 spans 15 residues. CDR1 and CDR2 from the germline V gene are LGHDT and YNNKEL (reference sequence). Sequencing input: blood. The TCR was taken from a woman aged 40 to 50 in good health. This sequence joins TRBV3-1 and TRBJ2-5, with TRBD2 matching 10 bases. CDR3 loop: CASSQSGGVQETQYF. DNA for the CDR3: TGTGCCAGCAGCCAGAGCGGGGGGGTCCAAGAGACCCAGTACTTC.